This T cell receptor (beta chain) was identified in a study of graft-versus-host responses after intestinal transplantation. Assay used: immunoSEQ multiplex PCR; TCRdb lists only in-frame clones, some missing. The repertoire holds about 88,000 clones, with about 94% as singletons. Unmatched junction bases numbered 6, after V lost 4 bases and J lost 7 bases. The CDR3 length is 15 residues. Per the germline V gene, CDR1 is MNHEY and CDR2 is SMNVEV (reference sequence). Note on this clone: Its antigen is unidentified.

This receptor was obtained from a human donor who was the organ donor for an intestinal transplant. The sequencing here drew on unstimulated CD4+ T cells sorted from spleen or lymph node cells, taken before transplant. This chain links TRBV27 with TRBJ1-6; 8 nucleotides align to TRBD1. CDR3 DNA sequence: TGTGCCAGCAGTTCCCTCTGGACAGGGAATTCACCCCTCCACTTT. Its protein is CASSSLWTGNSPLHF.